This passage covers 4 T cell receptor beta chains from one sample sequenced in a study of T-cell memory formation after mild COVID-19. MiXCR, run by TCRdb on the 5' RACE reads, gives a single entry per CDR3 protein. The sample holds about 90,000 distinct CDR3 sequences; around 16% are singletons and the top ten take approximately 40%. Sequencing was done on a sample of PBMCs or a T cell subset sorted from them (not recorded which). The receptors here all came from a man between 18 and 29 years old who had mild COVID-19 (a few samples of this study predate the infection). Cell type and time point are not known.

This clonotype appeared many times. The CDR3 region is CAISDKMDYEQYV. The CDR3, as DNA: TGTGCCATCAGTGATAAGATGGACTACGAGCAGTACGTC. V is TRBV10-3 and J is TRBJ2-7; D unclear. CDR3 size: 13 residues. Germline CDR1 reads ENHRY; CDR2 reads SYGVKD. The ends were cut back, 3 bases at V and 3 bases at J, with 9 bases in the middle.

This clonotype showed up just a few times. The chain joins TRBV12-3 or TRBV12-4 to TRBJ2-7, with no clear D. Trimming stripped 3 bases from V and 1 base from J, with 7 bases between. The CDR3 runs to 13 residues. The DNA of the CDR3 is TGTGCCAGCAGTTTGGTGGGGTCCTACGAGCAGTACTTC. It is translated as CASSLVGSYEQYF.

This chain connects TRBV10-3 to TRBJ1-2; TRBD1 matches 11 bases. This CDR3 comprises 16 residues. V was clipped by 2 bases and J by 5 bases; unmatched bases: 7. Germline values: CDR1 ENHRY, CDR2 SYGVKD. CDR3 region: CAISEPRTGGYYGYTF. The CDR3 region has the DNA TGTGCCATCAGTGAGCCCAGGACAGGGGGCTATTATGGCTACACCTTC.

This clonotype has a handful of counts. This chain joins TRBV4-3 and TRBJ2-1, with a possible D match to TRBD2 (6 bases). Germline values: CDR1 LGHNA, CDR2 YSLEER. With 0 bases removed from V and 0 bases from J, the gap between germline ends came to 9 bases. The CDR3 runs to 16 residues. As DNA, the CDR3 is TGCGCCAGCAGCCAAGATCTGGGGGGCTCCTACAATGAGCAGTTCTTC. This gives the protein CASSQDLGGSYNEQFF.